This T cell receptor beta chain was documented in a study of T-cell reconstitution after alpha-beta-depleted transplantation in children. Findings and caveats of the study: Where alpha-beta T cells came from about two months after transplant was reportedly several hundred expanded graft clones. Among T cells one year after transplant, newly produced cells accounted for most counts and diversity. The origin of high day-60 TCRbeta diversity in some patients lay in surviving recipient T cells and thymic progenitors.

The germline V gene encodes CDR1 MNHEY and CDR2 SMNVEV (reference sequence). The CDR3 sequence is 10 residues long. This clonotype was observed many times. Its antigen is not identified. Unique molecular identifiers were built into the TCRbeta library. TCRdb ran MiXCR on the PCR reads and lists one entry per CDR3 protein. The table has hundreds of thousands of distinct CDR3 sequences, approximately 11% seen once. This specimen was PBMCs, taken before TCRalphabeta/CD19-depleted stem cell transplant. The source is a child younger than two with acute myeloid leukemia, due to receive a stem cell transplant. J is TRBJ2-7 and V is TRBV27; D might be TRBD2 (6 bases). The CDR3 nucleotides read TGTCCCCGGGGGTTCTACGAGCAGTACTTC. This gives the protein CPRGFYEQYF.